These 13 T cell receptor beta chains share one sample of origin, sequenced in a study of CD4+ T cells in melanoma. This table comes from immunoSEQ multiplex PCR, and its TCRdb copy is limited to in-frame clones, with some not included. This sample has 50,000 or so clones, with approximately 89% found just once. The sequencing input was peripheral blood. These receptors were obtained from a human donor with melanoma.

This sequence joins TRBV12-5 and TRBJ2-3; 7 nucleotides align to TRBD2. CDR1 LGHNT and CDR2 FRNRAP come from the germline V gene. The trim removed 7 bases at V and 4 bases at J, leaving 11 bases unmatched. The CDR3 runs to 15 residues. In DNA form, the CDR3 reads TGTGCTAGTGACCAAGGGGAGGGTTTTGCAGATACGCAGTATTTT. Protein sequence: CASDQGEGFADTQYF.

The rearrangement uses TRBV18 and TRBJ2-7; the match to TRBD1 covers 8 bases. This CDR3 has 16 amino acids. The trim removed 2 bases at V and 5 bases at J, leaving 11 bases unmatched. Germline-derived CDR1 and CDR2 are KGHSH and LQKENI. The CDR3 DNA sequence: TGTGCCAGCTCACCATACCCCGGACAGGGATCGGACGAGCAGTACTTC. Amino acids: CASSPYPGQGSDEQYF. Full variable domain (outside the CDR3, taken from reference TRBV18 and TRBJ2-7): NAGVMQNPRHLVRRRGQEARLRCSPMKGHSHVYWYRQLPEEGLKFMVYLQKENIIDESGMPKERFSAEFPKEGPSILRIQQVVRGDSAAYFCASSPYPGQGSDEQYFGPGTRLTVT.

This clone was picked up one time. The J gene is TRBJ1-2, the V gene TRBV4-3; D gene unclear. This CDR3 contains 15 residues. The V and J ends lost 0 bases and 8 bases respectively, with 16 bases between them. Germline V gives CDR1 LGHNA, CDR2 YSLEER. CDR3 sequence reads: CASSQDPAARRGYTF. As DNA, the CDR3 is TGCGCCAGCAGCCAAGATCCAGCCGCCCGGAGGGGCTACACCTTC.

The chain's CDR3 is CASSLWENSYGYTF. In nucleotides, the CDR3 is TGTGCCAGCAGTTTGTGGGAAAACTCGTATGGCTACACCTTC. V and J are TRBV28 and TRBJ1-2; no definite D call. Trimming took 3 bases from V and 5 from J, leaving 13 bases between them. CDR3 length equals 14 residues. Germline V gene lookup returns CDR1 MDHEN and CDR2 SYDVKM.

V is TRBV10-2 and J is TRBJ2-7, with D tentatively TRBD2 (5 bases). Looked up from germline, CDR1 is WSHSY and CDR2 is SAAADI. This CDR3 has 17 amino acids. V lost 0 bases to trimming and J lost 2 bases, with 17 bases between them. Here the CDR3 reads CASSESPYSTRAYEQYF. As DNA, the CDR3 is TGCGCCAGCAGTGAGTCCCCATACTCTACTAGGGCCTACGAGCAGTACTTC.

This rearrangement joins TRBV19 to TRBJ2-7, with D maybe TRBD1 (5 bases). CDR3 length: 12 residues. The germline V gene has CDR1 LNHDA and CDR2 SQIVND (reference sequence). V was shortened by 7 bases and J by 3 bases, with 10 bases between the two germline ends. CDR3 sequence: CASKGRDYEQYF. The DNA for the CDR3 is TGTGCCAGTAAGGGCAGGGACTACGAGCAGTACTTC.

The chain links TRBV13 to TRBJ2-7; TRBD1 or TRBD2 may be the D gene (5 bases each). Trimming cost V 5 bases and J 7 bases, with 21 bases left between them. The CDR3 contains 15 residues. Germline CDR1 and CDR2: PRHDT and FYEKMQ (reference sequence). CDR3 nucleotides: TGTGCCAGCAGCGGGAGTGTGACAGCAACTGGGGAGCAGTACTTC. Its translation: CASSGSVTATGEQYF. The full variable domain, rest sourced from reference TRBV13 and TRBJ2-7, is AAGVIQSPRHLIKEKRETATLKCYPIPRHDTVYWYQQGPGQDPQFLISFYEKMQSDKGSIPDRFSAQQFSDYHSELNMSSLELGDSALYFCASSGSVTATGEQYFGPGTRLTVT.

V and J are TRBV4-1 and TRBJ2-3; D gene unclear. Germline CDR1 is MGHRA and CDR2 is YSYEKL. CDR3 length: 15 residues. The V end lost 1 base, the J end lost 4 bases, and 12 bases lay between the germline ends. The CDR3 DNA reads as TGCGCCAGCAGCCAAGGGTTTGGGTTGGCAGATACGCAGTATTTT. Amino acids: CASSQGFGLADTQYF.

The chain uses TRBV9 and TRBJ2-7; the match to TRBD2 covers 11 bases. This CDR3 has 16 residues. The J segment lost 2 bases and the V segment lost 0 bases, leaving 4 bases of the junction unmatched. Germline values: CDR1 SGDLS, CDR2 YYNGEE. The CDR3 DNA is TGTGCCAGCAGCGTAGCTAGCGGGGGGTTTACCTACGAGCAGTACTTC. Protein: CASSVASGGFTYEQYF.

V and J are TRBV18 and TRBJ1-1, with D unresolved. Germline CDR1 is KGHSH and CDR2 is LQKENI. The CDR3 is 11 residues long. Trimming took 3 bases from V and 4 from J, leaving 3 bases between them. CDR3: CASSPSTEAFF. In DNA form, the CDR3 reads TGTGCCAGCTCACCTAGCACTGAAGCTTTCTTT.

The rearrangement links TRBV7-2 to TRBJ1-1; no firm D call. Germline-derived CDR1 and CDR2 are SGHTA and FQGNSA. The CDR3 extends over 13 amino acids. The V end lost 7 bases, the J end lost 1 base, and 10 bases lay between the germline ends. CDR3 in DNA: TGTGCCAGCAAATATGGGGAGAACACTGAAGCTTTCTTT. This codes for CASKYGENTEAFF.

V usage is TRBV5-5 and J usage is TRBJ2-1, with D hard to call. V lost 1 base and J 6 bases, leaving 11 bases between the germline ends. Germline CDR1 is SGHKS and CDR2 is YYEKEE (reference sequence). The CDR3 is 14 residues long. The CDR3 DNA reads as TGTGCCAGCAGCTTGACATCCATTGGCAATGAGCAGTTCTTC. It codes for CASSLTSIGNEQFF.

The chain is built from TRBV6-6 and TRBJ1-2; TRBD1 aligns across 7 bases. The V gene end was trimmed by 6 bases and the J gene end by 0 bases; junction bases not matched to a gene: 4. Germline V gene data show CDR1 as MNHNY and CDR2 as SVGAGI (reference sequence). CDR3 length equals 14 residues. The CDR3 nucleotides are TGTGCCAGCAGATTAGACAGGGCTAACTATGGCTACACCTTC. It yields the protein CASRLDRANYGYTF.